This T cell receptor (beta chain) emerged from a study of cytomegalovirus exposure and HLA in healthy donors. The CDR3 totals 15 residues. Trimming stripped 1 base from V and 3 bases from J, with 13 bases between. Germline lookup yields CDR1 SGHVS and CDR2 FQNEAQ. PCR employed 60 Vbeta and 13 Jbeta primers. The method was immunoSEQ multiplex PCR; TCRdb's version includes in-frame clones alone and lacks a portion of them. Altogether roughly 200,000 clones are present, around nine tenths being singletons, with the ten largest covering 0.9% to 1.1%. This receptor was obtained from a young woman in good health and CMV-seronegative. The rearrangement links TRBV7-8 to TRBJ2-7; weak D call: TRBD2 (5 bases). Sample: PBMCs. This CDR3 reads CASSLGASSFYEQYF. In DNA, the CDR3 is TGTGCCAGCAGCTTAGGTGCTAGCTCCTTCTACGAGCAGTACTTC.